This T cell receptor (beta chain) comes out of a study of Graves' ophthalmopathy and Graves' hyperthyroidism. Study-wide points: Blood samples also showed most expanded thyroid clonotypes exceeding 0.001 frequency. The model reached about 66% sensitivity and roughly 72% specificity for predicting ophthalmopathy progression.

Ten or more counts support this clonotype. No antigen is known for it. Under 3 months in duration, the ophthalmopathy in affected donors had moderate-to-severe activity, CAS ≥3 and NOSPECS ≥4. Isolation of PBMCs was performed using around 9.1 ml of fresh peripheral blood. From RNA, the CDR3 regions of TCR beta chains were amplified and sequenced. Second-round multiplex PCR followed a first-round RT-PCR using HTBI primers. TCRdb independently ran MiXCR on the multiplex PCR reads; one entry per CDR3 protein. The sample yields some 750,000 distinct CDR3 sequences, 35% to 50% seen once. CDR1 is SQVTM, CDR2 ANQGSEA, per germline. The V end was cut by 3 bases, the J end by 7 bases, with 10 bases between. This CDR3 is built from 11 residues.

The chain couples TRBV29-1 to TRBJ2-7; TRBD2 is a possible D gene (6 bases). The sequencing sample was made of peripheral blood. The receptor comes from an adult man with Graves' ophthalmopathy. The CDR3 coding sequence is TGCAGCGTTGATCTAGCGTTAGAGCAGTACTTC. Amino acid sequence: CSVDLALEQYF.